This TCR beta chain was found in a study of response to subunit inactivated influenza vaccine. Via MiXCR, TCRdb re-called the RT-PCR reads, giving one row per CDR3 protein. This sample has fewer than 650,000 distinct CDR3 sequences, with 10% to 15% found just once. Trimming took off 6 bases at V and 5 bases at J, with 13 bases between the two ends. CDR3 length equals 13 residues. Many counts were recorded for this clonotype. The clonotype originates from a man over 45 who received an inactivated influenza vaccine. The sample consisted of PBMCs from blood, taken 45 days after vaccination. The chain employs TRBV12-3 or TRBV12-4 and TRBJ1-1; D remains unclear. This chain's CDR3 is CASRVTEVTEAFF. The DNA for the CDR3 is TGTGCCAGCAGAGTCACTGAGGTAACTGAAGCTTTCTTT.